This entry lists 15 T cell receptor beta chains sequenced from one sample in a study of T cells in Graves' hyperthyroidism and ophthalmopathy. TCR beta CDR3 sequences were amplified from RNA transcripts. The HTBI set primed first-round TCR CDR3 RT-PCR. TCRdb re-called the multiplex PCR reads through MiXCR, storing one row per CDR3 protein. The data show about 600,000 distinct CDR3 sequences, 14% seen once. The sample consisted of blood. These receptors originate from a woman between 18 and 29 years old with Graves' ophthalmopathy.

This clonotype was detected ten times or more. The J gene is TRBJ1-5, the V gene TRBV6-1, with D perhaps TRBD1 (6 bases). V was cut by 6 bases and J by 4 bases, with 25 bases left in between. Germline V gene data show CDR1 as MNHNS and CDR2 as SASEGT. The CDR3 has 18 residues. CDR3 in amino acids: CASSPTYRYQGQNQPQHF. CDR3 nucleotide sequence: TGTGCCAGCAGCCCTACATATCGATACCAGGGGCAGAATCAGCCCCAGCATTTT.

V usage is TRBV12-3 or TRBV12-4 and J usage is TRBJ1-1, with a possible D match to TRBD1 (5 bases). The CDR3 has 16 amino acids. V lost 3 bases and J lost 1, with 15 bases in between. The CDR3 nucleotides read TGTGCCAGCAGTTTTACGGGGCGTACAGCGAACACTGAAGCTTTCTTT. Translation gives CASSFTGRTANTEAFF.

This clonotype was counted ten times or more. The V gene is TRBV7-2, the J gene TRBJ2-7; D not certain. Trimming removed 1 base from V and 1 base from J, with 14 bases in between. This CDR3 is built from 16 residues. The germline V gene encodes CDR1 SGHTA and CDR2 FQGNSA. CDR3 sequence: CASSLVISDGSYEQYF. For the CDR3, the DNA is TGTGCCAGCAGCTTAGTTATCTCGGACGGATCCTACGAGCAGTACTTC.

The gene calls are TRBV5-1 and TRBJ1-1, with 8 bases that match TRBD1. The CDR3 has 15 residues. The V gene's germline CDR1 is SGHRS and CDR2 YFSETQ. With V trimmed by 4 bases and J by 0 bases, 5 bases remained unmatched. CDR3 amino acids: CASSLTGQVNTEAFF. In DNA form, the CDR3 reads TGCGCCAGCAGCCTCACGGGACAGGTGAACACTGAAGCTTTCTTT.

Details on this clonotype: A single base separates this from a much larger clone, so it may be a read error. This chain uses TRBV3-1 with TRBJ1-1; 10 bases map to TRBD1. Looked up from germline, CDR1 is LGHDT and CDR2 is YNNKEL (reference sequence). The CDR3 runs 14 residues. The ends lost 1 base at V and 7 bases at J; junction bases unmatched: 3. The CDR3 region is CASSQGTGGIEAFF. The CDR3 region has the DNA TGTGCCAGCAGCCAAGGGACAGGGGGAATTGAAGCTTTCTTT.

This chain joins TRBV27 and TRBJ1-6, with TRBD1 matching over 7 bases. After removal of 4 bases from V and 8 bases from J, the junction contained 8 bases not matched to a gene. The CDR3 is 15 amino acids. Per germline, CDR1 MNHEY and CDR2 SMNVEV (reference sequence). The CDR3 spells CASSYKTGADSPLHF. CDR3 nucleotides: TGTGCCAGCAGTTACAAAACAGGGGCTGATTCACCCCTCCACTTT.

This clonotype occurred many times. The chain has TRBV12-3 or TRBV12-4 and TRBJ1-1, with D possibly matching TRBD1 (6 bases). V lost 6 bases and J 5 bases, leaving 13 bases between the germline ends. The CDR3 runs to 13 residues. For the CDR3, the DNA is TGTGCCAGCAGGCTACAGGGTTGGACTGAAGCTTTCTTT. It is translated as CASRLQGWTEAFF.

The J gene is TRBJ1-2, the V gene TRBV9; TRBD1 is a possible D gene (6 bases). Trimming stripped 3 bases from V and 7 bases from J, with 10 bases between. The CDR3 extends over 12 amino acids. Germline V gene lookup returns CDR1 SGDLS and CDR2 YYNGEE. CDR3 in amino acids: CASSGLDSGYTF. CDR3 DNA: TGTGCCAGCAGCGGGCTGGACAGTGGCTACACCTTC.

This clonotype was detected many times. The genes are TRBV6-6 and TRBJ1-2, with TRBD1 matching 7 bases. J gave up 4 bases and V 0 bases, and 2 bases lay outside the gene matches. The germline V gene has CDR1 MNHNY and CDR2 SVGAGI (reference sequence). The CDR3 totals 14 residues. The CDR3 DNA is TGTGCCAGCAGTTACTCCCGGGACAGCTATGGCTACACCTTC. Translation: CASSYSRDSYGYTF.

The V and J genes are TRBV12-5 and TRBJ1-4; no clear D. Looked up from germline, CDR1 is LGHNT and CDR2 is FRNRAP. This CDR3 is built from 13 residues. V was clipped by 8 bases and J by 5 bases, with 12 bases between them. CDR3 residues: CASSKGANEKLFF. CDR3 DNA sequence: TGTGCTAGTAGTAAGGGCGCCAATGAAAAACTGTTTTTT.

This clonotype was seen repeatedly, ten times or more. The chain links TRBV13 to TRBJ2-5, with TRBD2 identical over 7 bases. This CDR3 contains 13 residues. CDR1 PRHDT and CDR2 FYEKMQ come from the germline V gene (reference sequence). V gave up 3 bases and J gave up 3 bases; unmatched junction bases: 1. The CDR3 is CASSFLAEETQYF. The DNA for the CDR3 is TGTGCCAGCAGCTTTCTAGCGGAAGAGACCCAGTACTTC.

This clonotype was counted ten times or more. The chain couples TRBV12-3 or TRBV12-4 to TRBJ1-2, with D possibly matching TRBD1 (5 bases). V was trimmed by 7 bases and J by 5 bases, leaving 17 bases between them. The CDR3 is made up of 14 amino acids. The CDR3 region has the DNA TGTGCCAGCACCCGTGGGGGGAGAGGGTATGGCTACACCTTC. Amino acids: CASTRGGRGYGYTF.

At least ten counts were recorded for this clonotype. The chain uses TRBV3-1 and TRBJ1-2; maybe TRBD1 (6 bases). This CDR3 is built from 16 residues. The germline V and J ends were trimmed by 5 bases and 4 bases, with 20 bases remaining between them. Germline V lookup: CDR1 LGHDT, CDR2 YNNKEL (reference sequence). The CDR3 bases are TGTGCCAGCAGCTTAAAGCTACAGGGTCCGCTCTATGGCTACACCTTC. This translates into CASSLKLQGPLYGYTF.

In this sample, this clonotype turned up many times. The CDR3, as DNA: TGTGCCAGCAGCTTCGGGCTAGCGCCACGCCAAGAGACCCAGTACTTC. Translated, it gives CASSFGLAPRQETQYF. The chain links TRBV11-2 to TRBJ2-5, with D maybe TRBD2 (6 bases). V gave up 3 bases and J gave up 1 base, with 15 bases separating them. The germline V gene has CDR1 SGHAT and CDR2 FQNNGV. The CDR3 runs to 16 residues.

The table lists this clonotype with many counts. The V call is TRBV28, the J call TRBJ2-1; 11 nucleotides match TRBD1. The trim removed 7 bases at V and 7 bases at J, leaving 15 bases unmatched. CDR1 is MDHEN, CDR2 SYDVKM, per germline. The CDR3 is made up of 17 amino acids. The CDR3 loop reads CASTQPWLDRGRNEQFF. Written as DNA, the CDR3 is TGTGCCAGCACCCAACCCTGGCTGGACAGGGGGCGAAATGAGCAGTTCTTC.